This entry concerns a single T cell receptor (beta chain). No cognate antigen has been identified for it. Base qualities are not at hand, and no much larger clone is one base apart. The collaborating institutions used their own protocols to collect whole blood in K2EDTA tubes. For TCRbeta analysis, collaborators shipped samples as frozen whole blood, isolated PBMCs, or DNA extracted from either of those sample types. V has 6 bases trimmed and J has 6 bases trimmed; junction bases matching no gene number 11. Measured from the cysteine to the phenylalanine, the CDR3 is 16 residues long. Only CDR3 DNA is held: 48 bases, read in frame from base 1. Based on the germline V gene (reference sequence), the CDR1 and CDR2 sequences are SEHNR and FQNEAQ. These data originate in a study of blood T cell repertoires in COVID-19 (TCRdb year 2020). For context, the study as a whole: Collaborator samples came from the United States, Italy and Spain and covered acute and convalescent phases of COVID-19. The prospective study material was composed of cDNA or gDNA derived from T cells, B-cell-depleted T cells, or PBMCs. Deeply sampled blood TCRbeta repertoires from subjects exposed to, actively infected with, or recovered from COVID-19 were included in the dataset. The repertoires were released in a freely available public database intended as a resource for research on the immune response to SARS-CoV-2. The samples were drawn from two sources: the first 160 participants of the ongoing ImmuneRACE study, and approximately 1,300 subjects contributed by 6 global collaborators. Sample metadata almost always included a de-identified subject ID, COVID-19 status, age in years and sex. Where available, HLA class I and class II types were taken from metadata supplied by the sample provider and were not determined by assay-based typing.

The immunoSEQ Assay, a bias-controlled multiplex PCR, was used to amplify TCRbeta CDR3 regions from genomic DNA. The published analysis was carried out like this. The number of nucleated cells in each sample was estimated from the amplification of reference gene primers within the assay. To quantify the absolute abundance of each unique TCRbeta CDR3 rearrangement, sequence reads were collapsed and filtered. Productive Simpson clonality was computed per sample as the square root of Simpson's diversity index over productive rearrangements. The immuneACCESS repertoire file appears here via TCRdb, limited to in-frame rearrangements. These files lack a portion of the clones; in checked studies, under half of the deficit traces to unresolved V genes, and the cause of the others is not known. V and J calls and clone size are copied from that table; D and trimming were computed from the DNA. This sample gives over 300,000 clones in total; 90% of them show up just once. Approximately 7% of the sample goes to the ten largest clones.

General conclusions and limits of the study: The amount of clinical and demographic metadata varied by source and participant and was provided uncurated.

The specimen was peripheral blood. The clonotype originates from a man aged 18-30 years with active or convalescent COVID-19. This chain is built from TRBV7-9 and TRBJ1-4, and TRBD1 matches 9 of the central bases. For the CDR3, the sequence is CASRHTDRGAYEKLFF. In nucleotides, the sequence is TGTGCCAGCAGACATACGGACAGGGGCGCGTATGAAAAACTGTTTTTT.